Presented here are 25 T cell receptor beta chains from one specimen sequenced in a study of CD8+ T cells in alopecia areata. Treatment specified: oral pan-JAK inhibitor, 5-10 mg twice daily. cDNA reverse transcribed from extracted RNA served as the sequencing template. Clones were sequenced by immunoSEQ multiplex PCR, and TCRdb holds only the in-frame ones, with some missing. The data show some 110,000 clones, with 58% seen just once and around 30% held by the top ten. The specimen comprised CD8+ T cells sorted from blood, sampled at week 4, from a patient treated with tofacitinib. The receptors were gathered from a human donor with alopecia areata.

The rearrangement uses TRBV15 and TRBJ1-6; 8 bases align to TRBD1. The CDR3 covers 15 residues. Trimming removed 4 bases from V and 8 bases from J; junction bases left unmatched: 7. Per the germline V gene, CDR1 is LNHNV and CDR2 is YYDKDF (reference sequence). The CDR3 sequence: CATSTRDRLDSPLHF. Written as DNA, the CDR3 is TGTGCCACCAGCACCCGGGACAGGTTAGATTCACCCCTCCACTTT.

This clone was counted once. The chain has TRBV29-1 and TRBJ1-2; unclear D gene. Germline V gene lookup returns CDR1 SQVTM and CDR2 ANQGSEA. V shed 4 bases and J shed 2 bases, with 14 bases lying between them. The CDR3 extends over 14 amino acids. The CDR3 loop is CSVVDGEGNYGYTF. Written as DNA, the CDR3 is TGCAGCGTTGTGGACGGAGAAGGGAACTATGGCTACACCTTC.

The rearrangement joins TRBV6-5 to TRBJ2-7, with TRBD1 identical over 8 bases. The germline gives CDR1 MNHEY, CDR2 SVGAGI. There are 14 residues in the CDR3. The junction had 8 bases not matched to a gene; V was cut back by 6 bases and J by 4 bases. As DNA, the CDR3 is TGTGCCAGCAGAGCCGGGACAGGTAATTACGAGCAGTACTTC. Translating gives CASRAGTGNYEQYF.

This clone was counted between two and nine times. The V gene is TRBV29-1, the J gene TRBJ1-1; no clear D gene. The CDR3 is made up of 10 amino acids. Between the trimmed V and J ends, which lost 5 bases and 2 bases, there was a span of 3 bases. Per germline, CDR1 SQVTM and CDR2 ANQGSEA. The CDR3 protein is CSVLNTEAFF. The CDR3, as DNA: TGCAGCGTTCTCAACACTGAAGCTTTCTTT.

This clone occurred once. The chain is built from TRBV7-2 and TRBJ1-2, with 9 bases that match TRBD1. CDR1 is SGHTA, CDR2 FQGNSA, per germline. The CDR3 contains 17 residues. Trimming took 1 base from V and 6 from J; bases not matched to a gene: 12. CDR3 in amino acids: CASSLGAGTGPTDGYTF. In DNA, the CDR3 is TGTGCCAGCAGCTTAGGAGCCGGGACAGGGCCTACGGATGGCTACACCTTC.

The rearrangement uses TRBV14 and TRBJ2-1, with 9 bases identical to TRBD1. The CDR3 is 15 amino acids. J gave up 9 bases and V 6 bases, and 12 bases lay outside the gene matches. Germline loops: CDR1 SGHDN, CDR2 FVKESK. CDR3 amino acids: CASSLLGTGTGEQFF. CDR3 bases: TGTGCCAGCAGTCTCCTCGGGACAGGGACGGGTGAGCAGTTCTTC.

This clone appeared a few times. DNA of the CDR3: TGTGCCAGCAGCACCTGGACAGAGTATGGCTACACCTTC. Residues: CASSTWTEYGYTF. This chain connects TRBV11-2 to TRBJ1-2; TRBD1 might be the D (6 bases). CDR3 size: 13 residues. The V end lost 5 bases, the J end lost 5 bases, and 12 bases lay between the germline ends. Germline V gene sequence: CDR1 SGHAT, CDR2 FQNNGV. The full variable domain, with the rest looked up from reference TRBV11-2 and TRBJ1-2, is EAGVAQSPRYKIIEKRQSVAFWCNPISGHATLYWYQQILGQGPKLLIQFQNNGVVDDSQLPKDRFSAERLKGVDSTLKIQPAKLEDSAVYLCASSTWTEYGYTFGSGTRLTVV.

This clone turned up a few times. The chain links TRBV4-1 to TRBJ2-2; possibly TRBD2 for D (5 bases). Germline CDR1 is MGHRA and CDR2 is YSYEKL. V was clipped by 0 bases and J by 9 bases, with 17 bases between them. The CDR3 consists of 16 residues. CDR3 sequence: CASSQDGSRAWRELFF. CDR3 nucleotide sequence: TGCGCCAGCAGCCAAGATGGGAGCAGAGCCTGGCGGGAGCTGTTTTTT.

The chain recombines TRBV2 with TRBJ2-3; the match to TRBD2 covers 11 bases. The V gene's germline CDR1 is SNHLY and CDR2 FYNNEI. V lost 10 bases, J lost 3 bases, and 21 bases stayed unmatched. The CDR3 totals 19 residues. CDR3: CATTVEEASGGLGTDTQYF. Written as DNA, the CDR3 is TGTGCCACCACGGTGGAGGAAGCTAGCGGGGGGCTAGGGACAGATACGCAGTATTTT.

The chain recombines TRBV4-2 with TRBJ2-3; TRBD1 matches 7 bases. Germline-derived CDR1 and CDR2 are LGHNA and YNFKEQ. The CDR3 is made up of 15 amino acids. Losses at the gene ends were 5 bases for V and 2 bases for J; bases not matched to a gene: 7. The CDR3 here is CASSETTGITDTQYF. The CDR3 DNA is TGTGCCAGCAGCGAAACGACAGGGATCACAGATACGCAGTATTTT.

The rearrangement links TRBV11-2 to TRBJ2-6, with 9 bases that match TRBD1. The germline V gene has CDR1 SGHAT and CDR2 FQNNGV. This CDR3 has 19 amino acids. After removal of 3 bases from V and 2 bases from J, the junction contained 11 bases not matched to a gene. The CDR3 nucleotides are TGTGCCAGCAGCTTCGTTCTAGGGACAGGGTACGCTGGGGCCAACGTCCTGACTTTC. Translating it yields CASSFVLGTGYAGANVLTF.

The chain has TRBV23-1 and TRBJ2-3, with D possibly TRBD1 on 6 matching bases. TRBV23-1 is marked as an open reading frame, function uncertain. This CDR3 region has 16 residues. V was cut by 0 bases and J by 4 bases, with 14 bases left in between. Here the CDR3 reads CASSQSYQGSPDTQYF. DNA of the CDR3: TGCGCCAGCAGTCAATCTTACCAGGGGAGCCCAGATACGCAGTATTTT.

The J gene is TRBJ1-1, the V gene TRBV5-1; 7 bases fit TRBD1. Germline lookup yields CDR1 SGHRS and CDR2 YFSETQ. The CDR3 runs 14 residues. The V gene end was trimmed by 4 bases and the J gene end by 4 bases; junction bases not matched to a gene: 7. The CDR3 region has the DNA TGCGCCAGCAGCGGAGGACAGGTTAGCACTGAAGCTTTCTTT. Residues: CASSGGQVSTEAFF.

The chain recombines TRBV27 with TRBJ2-1; D remains ambiguous. Trimming took off 3 bases at V and 5 bases at J, with 8 bases between the two ends. Germline V gene data show CDR1 as MNHEY and CDR2 as SMNVEV (reference sequence). The CDR3 sequence is 13 residues long. In nucleotides, the CDR3 is TGTGCCAGCAGTTTGATTGGGGACAATGAGCAGTTCTTC. Encoded protein: CASSLIGDNEQFF.

CDR3 DNA sequence: TGTGCCTGGAGTGTTAGGGAGTCCTACGAGCAGTACTTC. It yields the protein CAWSVRESYEQYF. V is TRBV30 and J is TRBJ2-5; TRBD2 is a possible D gene (5 bases). TRBJ2-7 matches the DNA end more closely, so the J call is doubtful. This CDR3 region has 13 residues. Germline V CDR1 and CDR2: GTSNPN, SVGIG (reference sequence).

The chain joins TRBV6-5 to TRBJ2-5, with D possibly being TRBD2 (6 bases). V was cut by 2 bases and J by 5 bases, with 12 bases left in between. Per germline, CDR1 MNHEY and CDR2 SVGAGI. The CDR3 runs to 14 residues. The CDR3 here is CASSYGVRGETQYF. In DNA form, the CDR3 reads TGTGCCAGCAGTTACGGTGTTCGGGGGGAGACCCAGTACTTC.

V gene TRBV7-9 combines with J gene TRBJ1-5, with D perhaps matching TRBD1 (5 bases). V was pared by 4 bases and J by 7 bases, with 14 bases between. The CDR3 loop spans 14 amino acids. Per germline, CDR1 SEHNR and CDR2 FQNEAQ (reference sequence). CDR3 DNA: TGTGCCAGCAGCTCCCAAATGGGGGTCCAGCCCCAGCATTTT. Translation: CASSSQMGVQPQHF.

The genes are TRBV29-1 and TRBJ1-4; 8 bases match TRBD1. From germline, CDR1 is SQVTM and CDR2 ANQGSEA. V lost 4 bases and J lost 8; bases outside the gene matches: 6. The CDR3 totals 13 residues. CDR3 sequence: CSVVGQGGEKLFF. CDR3 in DNA: TGCAGCGTTGTAGGACAGGGCGGGGAAAAACTGTTTTTT.

This clone appeared once. The V and J genes are TRBV15 and TRBJ1-5; D is ambiguous. Germline-derived CDR1 and CDR2 are LNHNV and YYDKDF (reference sequence). The CDR3 has 12 residues. The V end lost 5 bases, the J end lost 3 bases, and 5 bases lay between the germline ends. In DNA, the CDR3 is TGTGCCACCAGCGTTTCCAATCAGCCCCAGCATTTT. The encoded protein is CATSVSNQPQHF.

This sequence joins TRBV9 and TRBJ1-2; D may be TRBD1 (5 bases). Trimming left V 5 bases short and J 3 bases short, with 14 bases between. CDR1 SGDLS and CDR2 YYNGEE come from the germline V gene. The length of the CDR3 is 14 residues. The CDR3 region is CASSESLGDYGYTF. The CDR3 DNA reads as TGTGCCAGCAGTGAATCATTGGGGGACTATGGCTACACCTTC.

The chain uses TRBV29-1 and TRBJ2-1, with a weak D call TRBD1 (5 bases). Trimming stripped 2 bases from V and 8 bases from J, with 10 bases between. Germline V gene data show CDR1 as SQVTM and CDR2 as ANQGSEA. The CDR3 runs to 12 residues. CDR3 amino acids: CSVEKGLYEQFF. Here the CDR3 DNA reads TGCAGCGTTGAAAAGGGGTTGTATGAGCAGTTCTTC.

The chain carries TRBV7-2 and TRBJ2-3; 12 bases are shared with TRBD2. The CDR3 extends over 19 amino acids. The V gene end was trimmed by 5 bases and the J gene end by 6 bases; junction bases not matched to a gene: 18. Germline assignment: CDR1 SGHTA and CDR2 FQGNSA. The CDR3 DNA reads as TGTGCCAGCAGCCCCCGGAGACTAGCGGGGGCCCTGGATGTGGATACGCAGTATTTT. It is translated as CASSPRRLAGALDVDTQYF.

The gene calls are TRBV27 and TRBJ1-2; a weak D match, TRBD1 (6 bases). The CDR3 totals 13 residues. Germline V gives CDR1 MNHEY, CDR2 SMNVEV (reference sequence). Trimming took off 4 bases at V and 2 bases at J, with 8 bases between the two ends. Here the CDR3 DNA reads TGTGCCAGCAGTTACGGACAGAACTATGGCTACACCTTC. Amino acids: CASSYGQNYGYTF.

J is TRBJ1-6 and V is TRBV6-4, with D possibly being TRBD1 (6 bases). The V end lost 4 bases, the J end lost 9 bases, and 16 bases lay between the germline ends. There are 15 residues in the CDR3. Germline-derived CDR1 and CDR2 are MRHNA and SNTAGT. The CDR3 loop reads CASSGSTGPTSPLHF. CDR3 nucleotide sequence: TGTGCCAGCAGTGGCTCTACAGGGCCGACTTCACCCCTCCACTTT.

V gene TRBV4-1 combines with J gene TRBJ1-1; D remains ambiguous. This CDR3 region has 16 residues. With 3 bases removed from V and 0 bases from J, the gap between germline ends came to 14 bases. Germline CDR1 MGHRA, CDR2 YSYEKL. The CDR3 DNA sequence: TGCGCCAGCAGCCAGGGTCGAGCCCCCATGAACACTGAAGCTTTCTTT. The encoded protein is CASSQGRAPMNTEAFF.